The 27 T cell receptor beta chains below all came from one sample that was sequenced in a study of blood T cell repertoires in COVID-19. Profiled with immunoSEQ multiplex PCR; TCRdb holds only in-frame clones, not every one. Among some 230,000 clones listed, around 81% were seen once. The sequencing input was peripheral blood. The receptors were gathered from a woman aged 60-75 years with acute or convalescent COVID-19.

The chain couples TRBV3-1 (or the pseudogene TRBV3-2) to TRBJ1-1; maybe TRBD1 (5 bases). V was trimmed by 1 base and J by 0 bases, leaving 9 bases between them. Germline CDR1 reads LGHDT; CDR2 reads YNNKEL (reference sequence). This CDR3 has 15 amino acids. The CDR3 spells CASSQAAGLNTEAFF. CDR3 bases: TGTGCCAGCAGCCAAGCGGCAGGGCTGAACACTGAAGCTTTCTTT.

In DNA, the CDR3 is TGTGCCAGCAGCCGCGCCCTCCCGAACACTGAAGCTTTCTTT. This sequence encodes CASSRALPNTEAFF. The chain joins TRBV5-4 to TRBJ1-1; D is unresolved. Trimming shortened V by 4 bases and J by 1 base, and 11 bases separated the two germline ends. CDR1 SGHNT and CDR2 YYREEE come from the germline V gene (reference sequence). CDR3 size: 14 residues. Complete variable domain (other parts from reference TRBV5-4 and TRBJ1-1): ETGVTQSPTHLIKTRGQQVTLRCSSQSGHNTVSWYQQALGQGPQFIFQYYREEENGRGNFPPRFSGLQFPNYSSELNVNALELDDSALYLCASSRALPNTEAFFGQGTRLTVV.

In regard to this clone: Additional DNA sequences in this sample encode the identical CDR3. The J gene is TRBJ2-5, the V gene TRBV30; tentatively, D is TRBD1 (5 bases). Germline CDR1 reads GTSNPN; CDR2 reads SVGIG (reference sequence). V lost 0 bases and J lost 4, with 9 bases in between. The CDR3 sequence is 13 residues long. Here the CDR3 reads CAWSVGRGETQYF. CDR3 in DNA: TGTGCCTGGAGTGTAGGTAGGGGAGAGACCCAGTACTTC.

This clone appeared once. The chain links TRBV6-5 to TRBJ1-1; D gene uncertain. Looked up from germline, CDR1 is MNHEY and CDR2 is SVGAGI. V lost 5 bases and J lost 5, with 9 bases in between. The CDR3 has 12 residues. Written as DNA, the CDR3 is TGTGCCAGCAGTCAGGCGGGGACTGAAGCTTTCTTT. It translates to CASSQAGTEAFF.

The CDR3 protein is CASSLAGTTINEQFF. The CDR3 nucleotides are TGTGCCAGCAGCTTAGCAGGGACAACAATCAATGAGCAGTTCTTC. This chain joins TRBV11-1 and TRBJ2-1, with a weak D call TRBD1 (6 bases). V dropped 0 bases and J dropped 6 bases, with 12 bases sitting between them. Germline-derived CDR1 and CDR2 are SGHAT and FQDESV (reference sequence). The CDR3 has 15 amino acids.

This chain connects TRBV10-3 to TRBJ2-2; 9 bases are a match to TRBD2. V trimming: 4 bases; J trimming: 0 bases; junction bases outside the gene matches: 9. The length of the CDR3 is 18 residues. Germline values: CDR1 ENHRY, CDR2 SYGVKD. The CDR3 reads CAISGGAGGNPNTGELFF. The CDR3 coding sequence is TGTGCCATCAGTGGGGGAGCGGGGGGAAACCCGAACACCGGGGAGCTGTTTTTT.

The chain combines TRBV2 with TRBJ2-1, with TRBD2 identical over 13 bases. This CDR3 region has 17 residues. In germline, CDR1 is SNHLY, CDR2 FYNNEI. After removal of 4 bases from V and 7 bases from J, the junction contained 10 bases not matched to a gene. The CDR3 sequence: CASSVTSGGAIRNEQFF. CDR3 in DNA: TGTGCCAGCAGTGTTACTAGCGGGGGGGCTATACGGAATGAGCAGTTCTTC.

The chain recombines TRBV28 with TRBJ2-3; TRBD1 is a possible D gene (5 bases). V lost 2 bases and J 3 bases, leaving 9 bases between the germline ends. The CDR3 contains 14 residues. CDR1 is MDHEN and CDR2 is SYDVKM in the germline V gene. Here the CDR3 DNA reads TGTGCCAGCAGTTTAGGTCAGGGTACAGATACGCAGTATTTT. It encodes CASSLGQGTDTQYF. Complete variable domain (other parts from reference TRBV28 and TRBJ2-3): DVKVTQSSRYLVKRTGEKVFLECVQDMDHENMFWYRQDPGLGLRLIYFSYDVKMKEKGDIPEGYSVSREKKERFSLILESASTNQTSMYLCASSLGQGTDTQYFGPGTRLTVL.

This clone has more than one count but fewer than ten. The sample carries other DNA sequences with the same CDR3. The rearrangement joins TRBV30 to TRBJ1-5; 7 positions agree with TRBD1. The junction had 16 bases not matched to a gene; V was cut back by 5 bases and J by 3 bases. Germline loops: CDR1 GTSNPN, CDR2 SVGIG (reference sequence). The CDR3 is 17 residues long. CDR3 DNA sequence: TGTGCCTGGGCTTCATACGCCAGGGGGAAATCCAATCAGCCCCAGCATTTT. This encodes CAWASYARGKSNQPQHF.

The V call is TRBV9, the J call TRBJ2-3; D unresolved. This CDR3 has 13 residues. Trimming took off 2 bases at V and 0 bases at J, with 4 bases between the two ends. Germline V gene lookup returns CDR1 SGDLS and CDR2 YYNGEE. The CDR3 DNA follows: TGTGCCAGCAGCGTTCCAAGCACAGATACGCAGTATTTT. It codes for CASSVPSTDTQYF.

As to this clone: Other nucleotide sequences in the sample specify the same CDR3. V and J are TRBV6-5 and TRBJ1-1; TRBD1 might be the D (6 bases). Germline V CDR1 and CDR2: MNHEY, SVGAGI. This CDR3 has 13 amino acids. V lost 8 bases and J 2 bases, leaving 12 bases between the germline ends. CDR3 protein: CASGRGGNTEAFF. The DNA for the CDR3 is TGTGCCAGCGGCCGGGGGGGCAACACTGAAGCTTTCTTT.

The chain recombines TRBV19 with TRBJ1-1, with D possibly TRBD1 on 5 matching bases. CDR1 LNHDA and CDR2 SQIVND come from the germline V gene (reference sequence). The V gene lost 1 base and the J gene lost 6 bases, with 15 bases spanning the gap. There are 15 residues in the CDR3. CDR3 amino acids: CASSIAGRGTAEAFF. CDR3 sequence (DNA): TGTGCCAGTAGTATAGCGGGTCGGGGGACCGCTGAAGCTTTCTTT.

The rearrangement uses TRBV19 and TRBJ1-6, with D possibly being TRBD1 (6 bases). The V gene lost 6 bases and the J gene lost 7 bases, with 19 bases spanning the gap. CDR3 length equals 16 residues. Germline CDR1 is LNHDA and CDR2 is SQIVND (reference sequence). CDR3 DNA sequence: TGTGCCAGTAGGGATCGCGGAAGGCAGGGGAATTCACCCCTCCACTTT. Amino acids: CASRDRGRQGNSPLHF.

V is TRBV4-1 and J is TRBJ1-3; D is possibly TRBD1 (5 bases). V was clipped by 0 bases and J by 8 bases, with 17 bases between them. Germline CDR1 MGHRA, CDR2 YSYEKL. The CDR3 totals 16 residues. CDR3 loop: CASSQEPPLKGDTIYF. CDR3 in DNA: TGCGCCAGCAGCCAAGAGCCCCCTCTCAAAGGGGACACCATATATTTT.

About this clone itself: This may arise from a read error, as a much more abundant clone is one base away. The chain uses TRBV6-5 and TRBJ1-2; tentatively, D is TRBD1 (5 bases). The CDR3 has 12 amino acids. Trimming shortened V by 7 bases and J by 4 bases, and 10 bases separated the two germline ends. Germline values: CDR1 MNHEY, CDR2 SVGAGI. The CDR3 DNA is TGTGCCAGCACCAAAGACAGCTATGGCTACACCTTC. It yields the protein CASTKDSYGYTF.

This clone was picked up a small number of times. The rearrangement uses TRBV9 and TRBJ2-7, with D perhaps matching TRBD2 (5 bases). Trimming removed 0 bases from V and 0 bases from J, with 7 bases in between. This CDR3 is 14 amino acids long. Germline V CDR1 and CDR2: SGDLS, YYNGEE. CDR3 sequence: CASSVVGSSYEQYF. CDR3 DNA sequence: TGTGCCAGCAGCGTAGTAGGGAGCTCCTACGAGCAGTACTTC.

This clone was found a few times. The chain is built from TRBV19 and TRBJ2-1; a possible D gene is TRBD1 (6 bases). The CDR3 has 15 residues. Germline-derived CDR1 and CDR2 are LNHDA and SQIVND (reference sequence). V lost 2 bases to trimming and J lost 3 bases, with 11 bases between them. Here the CDR3 reads CASSIRTVVYNEQFF. The CDR3 DNA is TGTGCCAGTAGTATACGGACAGTGGTCTACAATGAGCAGTTCTTC.

The chain links TRBV6-5 to TRBJ2-5; no definite D call. Per the germline V gene, CDR1 is MNHEY and CDR2 is SVGAGI. The germline V and J ends were trimmed by 0 bases and 4 bases, with 6 bases remaining between them. This CDR3 region has 13 residues. The chain's CDR3 is CASSYSTSETQYF. CDR3 bases: TGTGCCAGCAGTTACTCAACTTCAGAGACCCAGTACTTC.

The chain uses TRBV10-3 and TRBJ1-1, with a weak D call TRBD1 (6 bases). In germline, CDR1 is ENHRY, CDR2 SYGVKD. The CDR3 is made up of 13 amino acids. Trimming left V 5 bases short and J 1 base short, with 8 bases between. This CDR3 is CAISPQGNTEAFF. The CDR3, as DNA: TGTGCCATCAGTCCACAGGGGAACACTGAAGCTTTCTTT.

This clone has only one observation. CDR3 residues: CASSYDAGHGQPQHF. CDR3 DNA: TGTGCCAGCAGTTACGACGCGGGGCACGGTCAGCCCCAGCATTTT. This sequence joins TRBV6-2 or TRBV6-3 and TRBJ1-5; a weak D match, TRBD1 (5 bases). Germline V gene lookup returns CDR1 MNHEY and CDR2 SVGEGT. The germline V and J ends were trimmed by 2 bases and 6 bases, with 14 bases remaining between them. The CDR3 is 15 residues long.

This clone was counted a few times. J is TRBJ1-6 and V is TRBV30, with D possibly TRBD1 on 5 matching bases. CDR3 length equals 22 residues. Germline-derived CDR1 and CDR2 are GTSNPN and SVGIG (reference sequence). The V and J ends lost 2 bases and 0 bases respectively, with 29 bases between them. Here the CDR3 reads CAWSKPQGTRGGLSSYNSPLHF. CDR3 DNA sequence: TGTGCCTGGAGTAAACCCCAAGGGACGAGGGGAGGCCTGAGCTCCTATAATTCACCCCTCCACTTT.

This chain links TRBV6-5 with TRBJ2-7; 7 bases align to TRBD1. Germline CDR1 reads MNHEY; CDR2 reads SVGAGI. The CDR3 is made up of 16 amino acids. V shed 2 bases and J 2 bases; nucleotides not matched to a gene: 9. Here the CDR3 DNA reads TGTGCCAGCAGTTACCACCGACAGGGCGATACCTACGAGCAGTACTTC. It encodes CASSYHRQGDTYEQYF.

The CDR3 protein is CASSLAGGRQQTQYF. The CDR3 nucleotides are TGTGCCAGCAGCTTAGCAGGGGGACGACAACAGACCCAGTACTTC. V and J are TRBV7-9 and TRBJ2-5; a weak D match, TRBD1 (6 bases). The CDR3 is 15 residues long. Germline V CDR1 and CDR2: SEHNR, FQNEAQ (reference sequence). Trimming cost V 0 bases and J 6 bases, with 14 bases left between them.

This rearrangement joins TRBV12-5 to TRBJ2-1, with TRBD1 as a possible D gene (6 bases). CDR1 and CDR2 (germline): LGHNT, FRNRAP. V lost 0 bases and J lost 6, with 18 bases in between. This CDR3 region has 17 residues. In DNA form, the CDR3 reads TGTGCTAGTGGTTTGGTAACGAGACAGGACGCCGTCAATGAGCAGTTCTTC. Its translation: CASGLVTRQDAVNEQFF.

CDR3 coding DNA: TGTGCCAGCAGTTTACCCGGGACAGGTATAAATGAGCAGTTCTTC. Amino acid sequence: CASSLPGTGINEQFF. V is TRBV6-6 and J is TRBJ2-1, with 8 bases identical to TRBD1. The V gene's germline CDR1 is MNHNY and CDR2 SVGAGI (reference sequence). The V gene end was trimmed by 4 bases and the J gene end by 7 bases; junction bases not matched to a gene: 9. The CDR3 is made up of 15 amino acids.

The rearrangement uses TRBV30 and TRBJ1-3; D is unresolved. V lost 5 bases and J lost 2, with 10 bases in between. The CDR3 loop spans 13 amino acids. Germline CDR1 and CDR2: GTSNPN and SVGIG (reference sequence). This chain's CDR3 is CAWGLSTGNTIYF. The CDR3 nucleotides read TGTGCCTGGGGACTATCCACTGGAAACACCATATATTTT.

The chain links TRBV3-1 (or the pseudogene TRBV3-2) to TRBJ2-2, with TRBD2 matching 9 bases. Germline trimming cut 3 bases from V and 6 bases from J; bases unmatched to any gene: 17. CDR1 and CDR2 from the germline V gene are LGHDT and YNNKEL (reference sequence). The CDR3 consists of 19 residues. CDR3 sequence (DNA): TGTGCCAGCAGCCAGTGGGTCATCTTTGGGACTAGCCTTCCCGGGGAGCTGTTTTTT. This encodes CASSQWVIFGTSLPGELFF.